The entry below describes one TCR beta chain. The entry originates in a study of naive CD8 T cells in extremely preterm neonates. Per germline, CDR1 SGHRS and CDR2 YFSETQ. J gave up 3 bases and V 3 bases, and 5 bases lay outside the gene matches. This CDR3 contains 15 residues. Blood donors were healthy children aged roughly 16-60 months and healthy nonsmoking adults. Assay used: immunoSEQ multiplex PCR; TCRdb lists only in-frame clones, some missing. The sample includes about 7,000 clones, around 98% of them seen just once. The clonotype originates from a human donor in good health. This rearrangement joins TRBV5-1 to TRBJ2-5; 10 nucleotides agree with TRBD1. Sequencing was carried out using naive CD8+ T cells from blood. This chain's CDR3 is CASSYPGTGEETQYF. CDR3 DNA sequence: TGCGCCAGCAGCTACCCCGGGACAGGGGAAGAGACCCAGTACTTC.